This T cell receptor (beta chain) was retrieved from a study of graft-versus-host responses after intestinal transplantation. About the research overall: Those transplanted obtained multivisceral, liver-intestinal, or isolated intestinal grafts. Tacrolimus and steroids were given for about 3 years to all recipients after anti-thymocyte globulin induction.

Plating combined 200,000 CFSE-labeled responder cells with 200,000 irradiated, violet-dye-labeled stimulator cells. This CDR3 region has 12 residues. From germline, CDR1 is SNHLY and CDR2 FYNNEI. Trimming cost V 6 bases and J 6 bases, with 12 bases left between them. Study-level results: Some GvH clones were seen earlier in gut or blood, suggesting intestinal origin. Peak levels of circulating GvH clones tracked with early post-transplant HvG declines.

Generated by immunoSEQ multiplex PCR, the TCRdb table keeps only in-frame clones and is missing some. This table holds 20,000 to 25,000 clones, less than 40% found once. There are a few counts of this clone. This specimen was alloreactive CD8+ T cells from a mixed lymphocyte reaction culture, taken before intestinal transplant. Sample subset: CFSE-low proliferating T cells sorted from roughly six-day pre-transplant mixed lymphocyte reaction (GvH or HvG direction). The chain couples TRBV2 to TRBJ2-7; unclear D gene. The source is a human patient who received an intestinal transplant. This chain's CDR3 is CASRAPAGEQYF. The DNA of the CDR3 is TGTGCCAGCAGAGCCCCGGCAGGCGAGCAGTACTTC.